This T cell receptor beta chain appears in the sequencing data of a study of blood T cell repertoires in COVID-19. Sequencing used immunoSEQ multiplex PCR; TCRdb keeps in-frame clones, though not all of them. Of approximately 300,000 clones in the sample, around 85% were seen once. Germline V gene lookup returns CDR1 LGHDT and CDR2 YNNKEL (reference sequence). The V and J ends lost 5 bases and 0 bases respectively, with 11 bases between them. The CDR3 totals 15 residues. V usage is TRBV3-1 (or the pseudogene TRBV3-2) and J usage is TRBJ1-3, with D hard to call. The specimen was PBMCs or T cells enriched from blood (not recorded which). The clonotype originates from a woman under 40 who had been exposed to COVID-19. This chain's CDR3 is CASSGRLISGNTIYF. The CDR3 coding sequence is TGTGCCAGCAGCGGGCGCCTTATCTCTGGAAACACCATATATTTT.